Listed here are 15 T cell receptor beta chains from one sample, sequenced in a study of CD8+CD57+ T cells in acquired aplastic anemia. Genomic DNA, serving as template, underwent TCR beta VDJ and CDR3 profiling. TCRdb processed the reads anew with MiXCR; each CDR3 protein has one entry. The sample lists about 170,000 distinct CDR3 sequences, just under 65% occurring once. Sequenced: sorted CD4+, CD8+, or CD8+CD57+ T cells (not recorded which) from PBMCs. The receptors stem from a human donor in good health.

This clonotype was seen a few times. The chain combines TRBV27 with TRBJ2-5, with 13 positions matching TRBD2. Germline lookup yields CDR1 MNHEY and CDR2 SMNVEV (reference sequence). The CDR3 is 15 residues long. Germline trimming cut 6 bases from V and 5 bases from J; bases unmatched to any gene: 6. CDR3 protein: CASSRTSGRSETQYF. The CDR3 DNA follows: TGTGCCAGCAGCCGGACTAGCGGGAGAAGTGAGACCCAGTACTTC.

In this sample, this clonotype turned up many times. V usage is TRBV7-2 and J usage is TRBJ1-2, with 9 positions matching TRBD1. CDR1 is SGHTA and CDR2 is FQGNSA in the germline V gene. The CDR3 runs 17 residues. J gave up 6 bases and V 5 bases, and 16 bases lay outside the gene matches. Written as DNA, the CDR3 is TGTGCCAGCAGCCCCCTCTCGGAGTTTGGACAGGGGAATGGCTACACCTTC. Protein: CASSPLSEFGQGNGYTF.

This chain links TRBV5-1 with TRBJ1-3, with a tentative D call TRBD1 (5 bases). The CDR3 has 16 residues. Trimming shortened V by 3 bases and J by 3 bases, and 16 bases separated the two germline ends. Germline assignment: CDR1 SGHRS and CDR2 YFSETQ. Here the CDR3 DNA reads TGCGCCAGCAGCTCGAACATAGCAGGGCGTGGAAACACCATATATTTT. Translated: CASSSNIAGRGNTIYF. Together with reference TRBV5-1 and TRBJ1-3, the CDR3 gives the full variable domain: KAGVTQTPRYLIKTRGQQVTLSCSPISGHRSVSWYQQTPGQGLQFLFEYFSETQRNKGNFPGRFSGRQFSNSRSEMNVSTLELGDSALYLCASSSNIAGRGNTIYFGEGSWLTVV.

This chain uses TRBV9 with TRBJ2-1; D is perhaps TRBD2 (6 bases). The CDR3 extends over 15 amino acids. Trimming took 4 bases from V and 4 from J, leaving 15 bases between them. Looked up from germline, CDR1 is SGDLS and CDR2 is YYNGEE. CDR3 nucleotide sequence: TGTGCCAGCAGCAAGAGCGGAGGGTCGTACAATGAGCAGTTCTTC. Its protein product is CASSKSGGSYNEQFF.

This clonotype was seen at least ten times. The gene calls are TRBV9 and TRBJ2-1, with 9 bases aligning to TRBD2. CDR3 length: 15 residues. CDR1 SGDLS and CDR2 YYNGEE come from the germline V gene. Trimming cost V 0 bases and J 8 bases; bases outside gene matches: 6. As DNA, the CDR3 is TGTGCCAGCAGCGTAGGCGGACTAGCGATGGATGAGCAGTTCTTC. It translates to CASSVGGLAMDEQFF.

The chain has TRBV7-9 and TRBJ2-7; TRBD1 matches at 8 bases. CDR3 length: 14 residues. Germline-derived CDR1 and CDR2 are SEHNR and FQNEAQ (reference sequence). The junction had 7 bases not matched to a gene; V was cut back by 5 bases and J by 4 bases. In nucleotides, the CDR3 is TGTGCCAGCAGCCCCCAGGGGGCGCGGTACGAGCAGTACTTC. Its translation: CASSPQGARYEQYF.

This clonotype has just a few counts. The chain couples TRBV20-1 to TRBJ1-3, with unresolved D. There are 14 residues in the CDR3. The V gene's germline CDR1 is DFQATT and CDR2 SNEGSKA (reference sequence). V was pared by 2 bases and J by 0 bases, with 8 bases between. The chain's CDR3 is CSARSPASGNTIYF. The CDR3 nucleotides read TGCAGTGCTAGAAGCCCGGCCTCTGGAAACACCATATATTTT.

The chain uses TRBV6-4 and TRBJ2-3; D is uncertain. Germline CDR1 and CDR2: MRHNA and SNTAGT. The CDR3 consists of 15 residues. V was shortened by 4 bases and J by 6 bases, with 17 bases between the two germline ends. Written as DNA, the CDR3 is TGTGCCAGCAGTGCGACACCCAGGCCAGGCGATACGCAGTATTTT. It translates to CASSATPRPGDTQYF.

V gene TRBV6-5 combines with J gene TRBJ2-7; 7 bases agree with TRBD2. The CDR3 consists of 14 residues. V dropped 5 bases and J dropped 2; count of bases not matched to a gene: 6. Per germline, CDR1 MNHEY and CDR2 SVGAGI. The chain's CDR3 is CASSEAGTTYEQYF. CDR3 coding DNA: TGTGCCAGCAGTGAAGCGGGGACCACCTACGAGCAGTACTTC.

This clonotype was observed once. The chain is built from TRBV7-9 and TRBJ1-3, with D maybe TRBD1 (5 bases). V dropped 10 bases and J dropped 0 bases, with 13 bases sitting between them. The CDR3 runs 14 residues. Germline lookup yields CDR1 SEHNR and CDR2 FQNEAQ (reference sequence). The CDR3 here is CAMSGGYSGNTIYF. The CDR3 nucleotides are TGTGCCATGTCCGGGGGTTACTCTGGAAACACCATATATTTT.

V usage is TRBV9 and J usage is TRBJ2-3; a weak D match, TRBD1 (5 bases). The CDR3 sequence is 15 residues long. CDR1 is SGDLS and CDR2 is YYNGEE in the germline V gene. V lost 0 bases and J lost 4, with 12 bases in between. CDR3 sequence reads: CASSVAPGSADTQYF. CDR3 in DNA: TGTGCCAGCAGCGTAGCGCCAGGGTCAGCAGATACGCAGTATTTT. The whole variable domain, filled in from reference TRBV9 and TRBJ2-3, reads DSGVTQTPKHLITATGQRVTLRCSPRSGDLSVYWYQQSLDQGLQFLIQYYNGEERAKGNILERFSAQQFPDLHSELNLSSLELGDSALYFCASSVAPGSADTQYFGPGTRLTVL.

Turning to this clonotype: The conserved final phenylalanine or tryptophan is absent from the CDR3, which likely points to a read error. Here the CDR3 DNA reads TGTGCCAGCAGCTCGTATGAGCAGTTCTCC. It codes for CASSSYEQFS. The rearrangement links TRBV6-6 to TRBJ2-1; the D is unclear. The CDR3 has 10 residues. The V gene's germline CDR1 is MNHNY and CDR2 SVGAGI (reference sequence). V lost 6 bases and J 8 bases, leaving 5 bases between the germline ends.

Details on this clonotype: One end of the junction is discordant with germline, which a read error may explain. The rearrangement links TRBV5-8 to TRBJ2-5; 9 bases are a match to TRBD1. This CDR3 has 12 residues. Germline V gene data show CDR1 as SGHTS and CDR2 as YDEGEE. The CDR3 region is CASSVDRGSSTF. The CDR3 nucleotides read TGTGCCAGCAGCGTGGACAGGGGCAGTTCGACATTC.

This clonotype was seen once. This chain links TRBV29-1 with TRBJ1-1, with no clear D. Trimming removed 0 bases at V and 11 bases at J, with 4 bases between. The germline V gene has CDR1 SQVTM and CDR2 ANQGSEA. The CDR3 has 9 residues. As DNA, the CDR3 is TGCAGCGTTGAAGAAGGGGCTTTCTTT. As protein: CSVEEGAFF.

A word on this clonotype: A read error is likely, as this CDR3 ends without the conserved phenylalanine or tryptophan. V gene TRBV7-9 combines with J gene TRBJ1-1, with D unresolved. There are 13 residues in the CDR3. CDR1 and CDR2 (germline): SEHNR, FQNEAQ (reference sequence). V gave up 2 bases and J gave up 1 base, with 5 bases separating them. The CDR3, as DNA: TGTGCCAGCAGCTTAAGAGAGAACACTGAAGCTTTCATT. Its protein is CASSLRENTEAFI.